These 31 T cell receptor beta chains originate from one sample sequenced in a study of shared T cell receptors in the human thymus. Using immunoSEQ multiplex PCR, the repertoire was profiled, and TCRdb retains in-frame clones only, with some absent. The data contain some 720,000 clones, around nine tenths of them singletons. This same sample was also part of a study on human thymus T cells.

The sequencing input was thymocytes. The receptors were gathered from a boy under two years old with a congenital heart defect.

The chain recombines TRBV4-1 with TRBJ2-1; 7 nucleotides agree with TRBD2. The germline V gene encodes CDR1 MGHRA and CDR2 YSYEKL. The CDR3 has 20 amino acids. V lost 1 base and J lost 3; bases outside the gene matches: 18. As DNA, the CDR3 is TGCGCCAGCAGCCAAGTCCAGACGAGCTGGGAAGCGGGAAGCTACAATGAGCAGTTCTTC. This sequence encodes CASSQVQTSWEAGSYNEQFF.

V and J are TRBV5-4 and TRBJ2-7; 7 bases map to TRBD1. From germline, CDR1 is SGHNT and CDR2 YYREEE (reference sequence). The V and J ends lost 4 bases and 1 base, in that order; junction bases with no gene match: 5. CDR3 length equals 14 residues. The CDR3 nucleotides are TGTGCCAGCAGCCCGGGACAGCCTTCCTACGAGCAGTACTTC. Protein sequence: CASSPGQPSYEQYF.

In nucleotides, the CDR3 is TGTGCCAGCAGTCCTCCCCGGGACAGGGGCCCCAATCAGCCCCAGCATTTT. Residues: CASSPPRDRGPNQPQHF. The rearrangement links TRBV28 to TRBJ1-5, with 10 nucleotides matching TRBD1. This CDR3 is 17 amino acids long. Looked up from germline, CDR1 is MDHEN and CDR2 is SYDVKM. The junction had 10 bases not matched to a gene; V was cut back by 5 bases and J by 3 bases.

The chain couples TRBV30 to TRBJ2-7; TRBD2 matches 11 bases. J gave up 5 bases and V 3 bases, and 9 bases lay outside the gene matches. The CDR3 is 15 residues long. In germline, CDR1 is GTSNPN, CDR2 SVGIG (reference sequence). CDR3 in amino acids: CAWRGLAVKRDEQYF. CDR3 nucleotide sequence: TGTGCCTGGAGGGGACTAGCGGTCAAACGGGACGAGCAGTACTTC.

The CDR3 sequence is CSVEGALGGEQFF. Written as DNA, the CDR3 is TGCAGCGTTGAAGGGGCCCTAGGGGGTGAGCAGTTCTTC. The V and J genes are TRBV29-1 and TRBJ2-1; a possible D gene is TRBD1 (6 bases). V gave up 1 base and J gave up 9 bases, with 13 bases separating them. The CDR3 loop spans 13 amino acids. The germline V gene has CDR1 SQVTM and CDR2 ANQGSEA.

The chain combines TRBV7-6 with TRBJ2-3; 7 bases line up with TRBD2. With 5 bases clipped from V and 0 bases from J, the junction kept 5 bases outside the gene matches. This CDR3 is built from 15 residues. The germline V gene encodes CDR1 SGHVS and CDR2 FNYEAQ. The CDR3 DNA is TGTGCCAGCAGCCATACTAGCGACAGCACAGATACGCAGTATTTT. Translated: CASSHTSDSTDTQYF.

This rearrangement joins TRBV27 to TRBJ1-2; 8 bases align to TRBD1. The J segment lost 7 bases and the V segment lost 6 bases, leaving 10 bases of the junction unmatched. From germline, CDR1 is MNHEY and CDR2 SMNVEV (reference sequence). This CDR3 comprises 14 residues. The CDR3 DNA reads as TGTGCCAGCAGCCGAGGACAGGGATACACTGGCTACACCTTC. Its translation: CASSRGQGYTGYTF.

This clone was seen a single time. This sequence joins TRBV6-1 and TRBJ2-3; the match to TRBD2 covers 9 bases. The germline gives CDR1 MNHNS, CDR2 SASEGT. The CDR3 has 15 amino acids. Trimming took 0 bases from V and 5 from J; bases not matched to a gene: 3. The CDR3 bases are TGTGCCAGCAGTGAAGCGCGGACTAGCGAAGATACGCAGTATTTT. Amino acid sequence: CASSEARTSEDTQYF.

Regarding this clone: This sample also contains other DNA sequences that code for the same CDR3. The chain is built from TRBV4-3 and TRBJ2-7; 9 nucleotides match TRBD2. Germline trimming cut 3 bases from V and 3 bases from J; bases unmatched to any gene: 3. The germline gives CDR1 LGHNA, CDR2 YSLEER. The CDR3 is made up of 14 amino acids. The CDR3 loop is CASSQVAGDYEQYF. As DNA, the CDR3 is TGCGCCAGCAGCCAGGTAGCGGGAGACTACGAGCAGTACTTC.

This clone was picked up one time. The chain carries TRBV27 and TRBJ2-4, with TRBD1 matching over 11 bases. The germline V gene has CDR1 MNHEY and CDR2 SMNVEV (reference sequence). This CDR3 is built from 14 residues. The J segment lost 5 bases and the V segment lost 5 bases, leaving 2 bases of the junction unmatched. CDR3 coding DNA: TGTGCCAGCAGTGGGGGACAGGGGGAAAACATTCAGTACTTC. Its translation is CASSGGQGENIQYF.

The CDR3 nucleotides are TGTGCCAGCAGTGGGCGGGACTCCTTTTCGGGTGGCTACACCTTC. This codes for CASSGRDSFSGGYTF. The chain joins TRBV28 to TRBJ1-2; maybe TRBD1 (5 bases). V shed 5 bases and J shed 7 bases, with 20 bases lying between them. There are 15 residues in the CDR3. Germline assignment: CDR1 MDHEN and CDR2 SYDVKM.

This clone turned up a few times. The chain is built from TRBV5-8 and TRBJ1-5; 9 bases fit TRBD1. Germline CDR1 SGHTS, CDR2 YDEGEE. V trimming: 6 bases; J trimming: 2 bases; junction bases outside the gene matches: 15. This CDR3 comprises 18 residues. CDR3: CASIPGRTGVEGNQPQHF. In DNA, the CDR3 is TGTGCCAGCATCCCCGGGCGGACAGGGGTTGAGGGCAATCAGCCCCAGCATTTT.

The V gene is TRBV5-1, the J gene TRBJ2-7; the D gene is possibly TRBD1 (5 bases). CDR1 and CDR2 from the germline V gene are SGHRS and YFSETQ. The CDR3 contains 14 residues. V lost 3 bases and J 2 bases, leaving 12 bases between the germline ends. CDR3 bases: TGCGCCAGCAGCTCGGTACAGGTGCCCTACGAGCAGTACTTC. This encodes CASSSVQVPYEQYF.

CDR3 coding DNA: TGTGCCTGGAGTGTTGTAATAGGACAGGGATCCTACGAGCAGTACTTC. Translated: CAWSVVIGQGSYEQYF. The chain uses TRBV30 and TRBJ2-7, with 8 bases fitting TRBD1. CDR3 length equals 16 residues. Germline loops: CDR1 GTSNPN, CDR2 SVGIG (reference sequence). The V segment lost 0 bases and the J segment 1 base; nucleotides outside the gene matches: 8.

The chain couples TRBV7-9 to TRBJ2-3; 9 nucleotides match TRBD2. The CDR3 runs to 17 residues. Trimming cost V 2 bases and J 0 bases; bases outside gene matches: 6. CDR1 is SEHNR, CDR2 FQNEAQ, per germline (reference sequence). The CDR3 loop is CASSLPRTSVSTDTQYF. CDR3 bases: TGTGCCAGCAGCTTACCTCGGACTAGCGTGAGCACAGATACGCAGTATTTT.

This rearrangement joins TRBV27 to TRBJ2-7, with 7 bases matching TRBD2. CDR1 is MNHEY and CDR2 is SMNVEV in the germline V gene (reference sequence). Trimming removed 5 bases from V and 0 bases from J; junction bases left unmatched: 7. The CDR3 spans 15 residues. This CDR3 reads CASSLNRDYSYEQYF. CDR3 bases: TGTGCCAGCAGTCTAAACCGGGACTACTCCTACGAGCAGTACTTC.

The V call is TRBV28, the J call TRBJ2-5, with D unresolved. The ends were cut back, 0 bases at V and 1 base at J, with 12 bases in the middle. The germline V gene encodes CDR1 MDHEN and CDR2 SYDVKM. The CDR3 is made up of 16 amino acids. CDR3 nucleotides: TGTGCCAGCAGTTTATGGGGTGAGGCGCGCCAAGAGACCCAGTACTTC. This gives the protein CASSLWGEARQETQYF. The full variable domain, its missing parts supplied by reference TRBV28 and TRBJ2-5, is DVKVTQSSRYLVKRTGEKVFLECVQDMDHENMFWYRQDPGLGLRLIYFSYDVKMKEKGDIPEGYSVSREKKERFSLILESASTNQTSMYLCASSLWGEARQETQYFGPGTRLLVL.

V and J are TRBV29-1 and TRBJ1-5; D uncertain. Germline CDR1 is SQVTM and CDR2 is ANQGSEA. Trimming left V 0 bases short and J 9 bases short, with 12 bases between. The CDR3 sequence is 13 residues long. CDR3 loop: CSVEERIRRPQHF. The CDR3 coding sequence is TGCAGCGTTGAAGAGAGGATCCGGCGGCCCCAGCATTTT.

The genes are TRBV4-2 and TRBJ1-5; D may be TRBD1 (5 bases). Germline CDR1 and CDR2: LGHNA and YNFKEQ. The CDR3 runs to 17 residues. Between the trimmed V and J ends, which lost 1 base and 1 base, there was a span of 14 bases. The CDR3 nucleotides are TGTGCCAGCAGCCAAGGGGCCGGGGGAGGAAGCAATCAGCCCCAGCATTTT. Its translation is CASSQGAGGGSNQPQHF.

The chain links TRBV11-3 to TRBJ1-2; D gene ambiguous. This CDR3 contains 17 residues. The germline V and J ends were trimmed by 1 base and 2 bases, with 17 bases remaining between them. From germline, CDR1 is SGHNT and CDR2 YENEEA. The CDR3 protein is CASSLVGPDYANYGYTF. CDR3 DNA: TGTGCCAGCAGCTTAGTCGGGCCAGACTACGCCAACTATGGCTACACCTTC.

CDR3 DNA: TGCGCCAGCAGCTTGGGACAGGGGGCGGAAGAGCAGTACTTC. Translating gives CASSLGQGAEEQYF. J is TRBJ2-7 and V is TRBV5-1, with TRBD1 identical over 10 bases. Trimming removed 0 bases from V and 7 bases from J; junction bases left unmatched: 4. The CDR3 spans 14 residues. Per the germline V gene, CDR1 is SGHRS and CDR2 is YFSETQ.

The chain combines TRBV5-4 with TRBJ2-7, with 9 nucleotides matching TRBD2. Germline V gene lookup returns CDR1 SGHNT and CDR2 YYREEE (reference sequence). The CDR3 contains 16 residues. Trimming at V came to 0 bases and at J to 6 bases, leaving 10 bases not matched to a gene. The CDR3 DNA is TGTGCCAGCAGCTTGGTGGGTAGCGGGAGTCATGGCGAGCAGTACTTC. Translating it yields CASSLVGSGSHGEQYF.

The chain has TRBV11-2 and TRBJ2-7, with 9 bases matching TRBD2. Trimming took 3 bases from V and 3 from J; bases not matched to a gene: 9. The CDR3 runs 16 residues. Germline V gene data show CDR1 as SGHAT and CDR2 as FQNNGV. In DNA form, the CDR3 reads TGTGCCAGCAGCTTGTCCAAGGGTAGCGGGGGCTACGAGCAGTACTTC. It encodes CASSLSKGSGGYEQYF.

The V and J genes are TRBV19 and TRBJ1-5; 8 nucleotides agree with TRBD1. The CDR3 length is 14 residues. V was clipped by 7 bases and J by 5 bases; unmatched bases: 7. Germline values: CDR1 LNHDA, CDR2 SQIVND (reference sequence). CDR3: CASTEAGGYQPQHF. The CDR3 DNA reads as TGTGCCAGTACCGAGGCAGGGGGCTATCAGCCCCAGCATTTT.

In its sample, this clone was seen once. This chain joins TRBV6-5 and TRBJ1-2; a weak D match, TRBD1 (6 bases). The CDR3 extends over 15 amino acids. Germline loops: CDR1 MNHEY, CDR2 SVGAGI. Trimming stripped 6 bases from V and 2 bases from J, with 16 bases between. CDR3 sequence: CASSLLRGGNYGYTF. CDR3 DNA sequence: TGTGCCAGCAGCCTCCTGAGGGGGGGGAACTATGGCTACACCTTC.

This chain joins TRBV6-4 and TRBJ2-3; 10 nucleotides line up with TRBD2. Trimming cost V 0 bases and J 4 bases; bases outside gene matches: 13. Germline-derived CDR1 and CDR2 are MRHNA and SNTAGT. The CDR3 consists of 19 residues. The CDR3: CASSDSASSGRAIADTQYF. CDR3 in DNA: TGTGCCAGCAGTGACTCTGCGTCGAGCGGGAGGGCTATTGCAGATACGCAGTATTTT.

The chain combines TRBV19 with TRBJ2-7; a possible D gene is TRBD2 (5 bases). Trimming removed 5 bases from V and 5 bases from J, with 25 bases in between. Germline-derived CDR1 and CDR2 are LNHDA and SQIVND (reference sequence). The CDR3 length is 17 residues. The CDR3 spells CASSPRKRARNPHEQYF. In nucleotides, the CDR3 is TGTGCCAGTAGTCCCCGGAAGAGGGCCAGAAACCCCCACGAGCAGTACTTC.

The chain uses TRBV2 and TRBJ2-7, with 7 bases identical to TRBD2. CDR1 is SNHLY, CDR2 FYNNEI, per germline. This CDR3 is 14 amino acids long. Trimming removed 4 bases from V and 2 bases from J; junction bases left unmatched: 5. CDR3 coding DNA: TGTGCCAGCAGTGGGGAGGGGCTAACCTACGAGCAGTACTTC. It specifies CASSGEGLTYEQYF.

This chain connects TRBV5-1 to TRBJ1-1; tentatively, D is TRBD1 (6 bases). The CDR3 is 16 residues long. Germline V gene lookup returns CDR1 SGHRS and CDR2 YFSETQ. V lost 4 bases to trimming and J lost 2 bases, with 18 bases between them. CDR3 residues: CASSPPRDRFNTEAFF. The DNA of the CDR3 is TGCGCCAGCAGCCCGCCTCGAGACAGGTTTAACACTGAAGCTTTCTTT.

This clone appeared once. The V and J genes are TRBV29-1 and TRBJ1-2; tentative D call: TRBD1 (5 bases). Germline V lookup: CDR1 SQVTM, CDR2 ANQGSEA. The V end was cut by 8 bases, the J end by 6 bases, with 19 bases between. The CDR3 contains 13 residues. The CDR3 region has the DNA TGCAGCTCCTGGAGAGGGGAGGAGAATGGCTACACCTTC. Its translation: CSSWRGEENGYTF.

This chain uses TRBV7-9 with TRBJ1-1; 7 nucleotides agree with TRBD1. The CDR3 covers 12 residues. Germline loops: CDR1 SEHNR, CDR2 FQNEAQ (reference sequence). The junction had 7 bases not matched to a gene; V was cut back by 11 bases and J by 4 bases. The CDR3 loop reads CAGSGGRTEAFF. CDR3 DNA: TGTGCCGGCTCAGGGGGTCGCACTGAAGCTTTCTTT.